This T cell receptor (beta chain) was recovered during a study of Ad26.COV2.S vaccination and SARS-CoV-2 variants (dated by TCRdb to about 2021). Background on the whole study: Vaccine-arm donors were drawn from COV1001, a multicentre, randomized, double-blind, placebo-controlled phase I-IIa trial of Ad26.COV2.S in healthy adults. Investigators remained blinded to trial group allocation during experiments and outcome assessment. A total of 32 samples were included in the TCR-sequenced set, comprising 19 Ad26.COV2.S vaccine recipients, 5 placebo recipients and 8 SARS-CoV-2 convalescent individuals. Trial participants were randomized into five groups of five, in which low-dose or high-dose Ad26.COV2.S was given once or twice, or placebo was given on both occasions. Sequencing of the TCRbeta repertoire served to evaluate the specificity and breadth of SARS-CoV-2-reactive T cell receptors following Ad26.COV2.S vaccination. Ad26.COV2.S was given intramuscularly at 5x10^10 or 1x10^11 viral particles, as a single shot or as two shots 56 days apart. The full study reports these points: Vaccine and placebo recipients had similar non-spike TCR breadth, a finding consistent with the vaccine containing only spike. The study was not powered to compare responses between vaccine doses or regimens. Substantial breadth of spike-specific CD8+ and CD4+ T cell responses was reported after vaccination. Compared with placebo recipients, Ad26.COV2.S recipients showed higher spike-specific TCR breadth (P = 0.0014). The authors noted that the TCR breadth and depth analyses may have underestimated total T cell responses.

Comments on this clone: The antigen it recognizes is unknown. Base-call qualities are not available, and no considerably larger clone is one nucleotide away.

The treatment or condition label for this specimen denotes: about 20 received Ad26.COV2.S at low or high dose, single or two shots; 5 received placebo; per-sample allocation not given. Repertoires of vaccine and placebo recipients were sequenced from samples collected on day 63 after the first injection. Cohort 1b enrolled 25 to 30 adults aged 18-55 years at a single site in Boston, USA, between 29 July and 7 August 2020. Ad26.COV2.S consisted of a replication-incompetent adenovirus type 26 vector by which a prefusion-stabilized SARS-CoV-2 spike protein from the original Wuhan strain was expressed. The immunoSEQ Assay was the method used to sequence TCRbeta CDR3 regions. After extraction, genomic DNA underwent amplification by bias-controlled multiplex PCR, followed by high-throughput sequencing. The paper's processing steps were these. To quantify the absolute abundance of each unique TCRbeta CDR3 region, sequences were collapsed and filtered. T cell fraction was estimated by normalization of TCRbeta template counts to usable DNA, with usable DNA being measured through amplification of reference genes present in all nucleated cells. Repertoire TCRs were annotated as SARS-CoV-2-specific when V gene, CDR3 amino acid sequence and J gene were exactly matched to a known reactive TCR set. The reference SARS-CoV-2 TCR set came from MIRA and was filtered for enrichment in COVID-19-positive ImmuneCODE repertoires, removing public or cross-reactive TCRs. Drawing on the MIRA antigens, annotated TCRs were analysed further at the level of specific ORF or position within ORF. Breadth was defined as annotated unique rearrangements over total unique productive rearrangements; depth was the summed frequency of those rearrangements. Two-sided Wilcoxon rank-sum tests were used to compare TCR breadth between groups. TCRdb retrieved this table from immuneACCESS and kept in-frame rearrangements only. Not all clones are present; in checked studies, unresolved V genes account for under half, and no reason is known for the remainder. V, J and clone size are those of that table, while D and trimming were read from the DNA. This sample lists approximately 360,000 clones; around 82% were detected once. 7.4% of the sample is taken by the ten largest.

The sequenced sample was peripheral blood, obtained in a trial of Ad26.COV2.S vaccine versus placebo. The clonotype was recovered from a person aged 18 to 59 who received the Ad26.COV2.S COVID-19 vaccine or a placebo.

The DNA reads TGTGCCAGCAGAGACAGGGGTGGGGCGGACTATGGCTACACCTTC. This yields the protein CASRDRGGADYGYTF. Recombination connected TRBV6-5 to TRBJ1-2, with 8 bases aligning to TRBD1. The CDR3 starts with the cysteine, ends with the phenylalanine, and has 15 residues. Left in the record is the CDR3 DNA by itself, 45 bases read in frame from the first base. The germline V gene encodes CDR1 MNHEY and CDR2 SVGAGI. Germline trimming: 6 bases from V, 3 bases from J; junction bases outside gene matches: 9.